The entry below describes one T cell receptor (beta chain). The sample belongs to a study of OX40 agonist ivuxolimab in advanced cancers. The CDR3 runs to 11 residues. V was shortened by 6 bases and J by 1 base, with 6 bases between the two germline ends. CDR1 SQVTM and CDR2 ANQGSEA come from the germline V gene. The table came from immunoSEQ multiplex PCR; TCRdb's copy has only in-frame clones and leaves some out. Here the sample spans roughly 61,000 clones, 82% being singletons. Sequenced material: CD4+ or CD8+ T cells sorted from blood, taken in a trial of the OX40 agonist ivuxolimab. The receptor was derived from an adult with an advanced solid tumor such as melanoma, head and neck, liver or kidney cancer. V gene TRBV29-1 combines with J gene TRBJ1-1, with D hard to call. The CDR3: CSVATNTEAFF. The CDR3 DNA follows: TGCAGCGTAGCCACGAACACTGAAGCTTTCTTT.